These T cell receptor beta chains were read from a single sample in a study of blood T cell repertoires in COVID-19. Assay: immunoSEQ multiplex PCR; the TCRdb copy retains only in-frame clones and omits some. The table has about 180,000 clones, around 88% seen once; the top ten hold 3.5% to 5%. The sequenced sample was peripheral blood. The receptors derive from a woman aged 25 to 39 with acute or convalescent COVID-19. Each CDR3 is given with its conserved first and last residue. A D gene is named only where the DNA matches it firmly. Part of the rows lack a size; the others show once, few, many or a class for expanded clones.

j_call	cdr3_length	d_call	clone_size	v_call	cdr3_aa	cdr3_nt
TRBJ1-6	13	.	once	TRBV28	CASSPGYGSPLHF	TGTGCCAGCAGTCCGGGGTATGGATCACCCCTCCACTTT
TRBJ2-2	13	.	.	TRBV15	CATSETRGRELFF	TGTGCCACCAGCGAGACCAGGGGTCGGGAGCTGTTTTTT
TRBJ2-1	13	.	.	TRBV27	CASSQTGNHEQFF	TGTGCCAGCAGTCAAACAGGGAATCATGAGCAGTTCTTC
TRBJ2-4	18	TRBD1	few	TRBV2	CASSVQDRVLLAKNIQYF	TGTGCCAGCAGTGTACAGGACAGGGTTCTTTTAGCCAAAAACATTCAGTACTTC
TRBJ2-6	15	.	.	TRBV5-1	CASSPTSSGANVLTF	TGCGCCAGCAGCCCAACATCCTCTGGGGCCAACGTCCTGACTTTC
TRBJ2-2	16	.	.	TRBV28	CASSSLPLTGAGELFF	TGTGCCAGCAGTTCTCTCCCGCTAACAGGTGCCGGGGAGCTGTTTTTT
TRBJ2-7	19	TRBD2	.	TRBV28	CASSFSGGASGAGTYEQYF	TGTGCCAGCAGTTTTTCGGGAGGAGCCTCAGGTGCAGGGACGTACGAGCAGTACTTC
TRBJ2-3	20	TRBD2	.	TRBV6-2/TRBV6-3	CASSKTGTSGRSGKSDTQYF	TGTGCCAGCAGTAAAACCGGGACTAGCGGCCGGTCGGGGAAGTCAGATACGCAGTATTTT
TRBJ1-1	15	TRBD1	.	TRBV28	CASGTGGAAGTEAFF	TGTGCCAGCGGGACAGGGGGCGCGGCGGGCACTGAAGCTTTCTTT
TRBJ2-5	13	.	.	TRBV9	CASSVAQQETQYF	TGTGCCAGCAGCGTAGCTCAGCAAGAGACCCAGTACTTC
TRBJ2-3	14	.	.	TRBV7-2	CASSPGLFTDTQYF	TGTGCCAGCAGCCCCGGACTGTTTACAGATACGCAGTATTTT
TRBJ1-1	14	.	few	TRBV7-9	CASSFRGVGTEAFF	TGTGCCAGCAGCTTCAGGGGCGTTGGCACTGAAGCTTTCTTT
TRBJ2-5	14	TRBD2	.	TRBV5-8	CASSYMRGQETQYF	TGTGCCAGCAGCTATATGCGGGGGCAAGAGACCCAGTACTTC
TRBJ2-6	16	TRBD1	.	TRBV5-1	CASSLPEGAGANVLTF	TGCGCCAGCAGCTTGCCCGAGGGGGCAGGGGCCAACGTCCTGACTTTC
TRBJ2-1	13	.	.	TRBV5-5	CASSYFGGYEQFF	TGTGCCAGCAGCTATTTTGGGGGGTACGAGCAGTTCTTC
TRBJ1-5	12	.	.	TRBV7-2	CASGGYNQPQHF	TGTGCCAGCGGGGGGTACAATCAGCCCCAGCATTTT
TRBJ2-7	13	.	.	TRBV27	CASSFGLLYEQYF	TGTGCCAGCAGTTTCGGACTTCTTTACGAGCAGTACTTC
TRBJ1-1	13	.	.	TRBV16	CASSQSKNTEAFF	TGTGCCAGCAGCCAGAGTAAAAACACTGAAGCTTTCTTT
TRBJ2-2	16	TRBD2	.	TRBV7-6	CASSLGVLRETGELFF	TGTGCCAGCAGCTTAGGGGTCTTGCGGGAGACCGGGGAGCTGTTTTTT
TRBJ2-1	15	TRBD2	.	TRBV6-6	CASSYSISGKAEQFF	TGTGCCAGCAGTTACTCGATTAGCGGGAAGGCAGAGCAGTTCTTC
TRBJ2-3	15	TRBD1	once	TRBV11-2	CASSFAGGSTDTQYF	TGTGCCAGCAGCTTCGCAGGGGGTTCCACAGATACGCAGTATTTT
TRBJ2-7	14	.	.	TRBV19	CASSMIASSYEQYF	TGTGCCAGTAGTATGATCGCTAGCTCCTACGAGCAGTACTTC
TRBJ2-7	12	.	.	TRBV28	CASSLPGREQYF	TGTGCCAGCAGTCTACCAGGGCGCGAGCAGTACTTC
TRBJ2-4	16	.	.	TRBV28	CASSGDRVLAKNIQYF	TGTGCCAGCAGCGGAGACAGAGTACTAGCCAAAAACATTCAGTACTTC
TRBJ1-4	13	.	.	TRBV13	CASSFLTGEKLFF	TGTGCCAGCAGCTTCTTGACGGGAGAAAAACTGTTTTTT
TRBJ1-1	11	.	.	TRBV2	CASSLNTEAFF	TGTGCCAGCAGCCTTAACACTGAAGCTTTCTTT
TRBJ1-5	12	.	.	TRBV11-3	CAGGHLNQPQHF	TGTGCCGGGGGACACCTGAATCAGCCCCAGCATTTT
TRBJ2-7	14	TRBD1	.	TRBV6-6	CASSGGQGDNEQYF	TGTGCCAGCAGTGGAGGACAGGGGGACAACGAGCAGTACTTC
TRBJ2-2	16	TRBD2	.	TRBV7-6	CASSPVLGGMAGELFF	TGTGCCAGCAGCCCGGTTTTGGGAGGGATGGCCGGGGAGCTGTTTTTT
TRBJ2-3	13	.	.	TRBV11-3	CASSDRNTDTQYF	TGTGCCAGCTCCGACAGGAACACAGATACGCAGTATTTT
TRBJ1-1	15	.	.	TRBV5-1	CASSSETGLLAEAFF	TGCGCCAGCAGCTCAGAGACAGGTCTCCTAGCTGAAGCTTTCTTT
TRBJ1-5	16	.	.	TRBV6-6	CASSDGRLDSNQPQHF	TGTGCCAGCAGCGACGGGAGATTAGATAGCAATCAGCCCCAGCATTTT
TRBJ1-1	11	.	.	TRBV29-1	CSAQSNTEAFF	TGCAGCGCCCAATCGAACACTGAAGCTTTCTTT
TRBJ2-2	13	.	once	TRBV2	CASKESFTGELFF	TGTGCCAGCAAGGAGTCTTTCACCGGGGAGCTGTTTTTT
TRBJ1-5	15	TRBD1	.	TRBV12-5	CASGTGQYSNQPQHF	TGTGCTAGTGGGACGGGACAGTATAGCAATCAGCCCCAGCATTTT
TRBJ1-6	14	.	.	TRBV10-3	CAIRVDIPNSPLHF	TGTGCCATCAGGGTTGACATACCTAATTCACCCCTCCACTTT
TRBJ2-2	15	TRBD2	.	TRBV10-3	CAISASGSGTGELFF	TGTGCCATCAGTGCTAGCGGGAGTGGAACCGGGGAGCTGTTTTTT
TRBJ2-1	16	.	once	TRBV6-9	CASSWPNAVMFNEQFF	TGTGCCAGCAGTTGGCCGAACGCGGTAATGTTCAATGAGCAGTTCTTC
TRBJ2-1	13	.	once	TRBV5-4	CASKTGRVNEQFF	TGTGCCAGCAAGACGGGAAGGGTTAATGAGCAGTTCTTC
TRBJ2-1	15	.	.	TRBV2	CASSVEGGFYNEQFF	TGTGCCAGCAGTGTAGAGGGAGGATTCTACAATGAGCAGTTCTTC
TRBJ1-4	14	.	.	TRBV5-1	CASSLGHSDEKLFF	TGCGCCAGCAGCTTGGGTCACTCGGATGAAAAACTGTTTTTT
TRBJ1-6	15	TRBD1	.	TRBV5-1	CASSLQGVIGSPLHF	TGCGCCAGCAGCTTACAGGGGGTGATAGGTTCACCCCTCCACTTT
TRBJ2-2	14	.	.	TRBV18	CASSPGHTTGELFF	TGTGCCAGCTCACCGGGACATACCACCGGGGAGCTGTTTTTT
TRBJ1-1	11	.	.	TRBV28	CASGQILEAFF	TGTGCCAGCGGACAGATCCTTGAAGCTTTCTTT
TRBJ2-1	16	.	.	TRBV9	CASSPNEEYSYNEQFF	TGTGCCAGCAGCCCAAACGAGGAGTATTCCTACAATGAGCAGTTCTTC
TRBJ2-1	13	.	.	TRBV5-1	CASSLELSAEQFF	TGCGCCAGCAGCTTGGAACTAAGTGCTGAGCAGTTCTTC
TRBJ1-1	12	.	.	TRBV28	CASSLGGREAFF	TGTGCCAGCAGTTTAGGGGGCAGGGAAGCTTTCTTT
TRBJ2-7	13	.	.	TRBV4-1	CASSQKGGGEQYF	TGCGCCAGCAGCCAGAAAGGGGGGGGCGAGCAGTACTTC
TRBJ1-2	13	.	once	TRBV30	CAWDTTGSYGYTF	TGTGCCTGGGACACTACCGGGTCCTATGGCTACACCTTC
TRBJ2-1	10	.	.	TRBV20-1	CSARANEQFF	TGCAGTGCTAGGGCCAATGAGCAGTTCTTC
TRBJ2-1	15	.	.	TRBV4-2	CASSRGGPNSNEQFF	TGTGCCAGCAGCCGCGGCGGGCCAAACTCCAATGAGCAGTTCTTC